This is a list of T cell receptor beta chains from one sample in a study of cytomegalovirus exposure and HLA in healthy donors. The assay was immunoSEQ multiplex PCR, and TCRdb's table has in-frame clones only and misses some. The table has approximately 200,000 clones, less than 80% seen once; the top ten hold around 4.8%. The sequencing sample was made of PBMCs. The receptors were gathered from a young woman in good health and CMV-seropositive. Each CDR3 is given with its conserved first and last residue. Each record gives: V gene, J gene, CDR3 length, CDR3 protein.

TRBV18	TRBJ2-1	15	CASSPQGVSYNEQFF
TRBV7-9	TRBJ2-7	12	CASSLEQYEQYF
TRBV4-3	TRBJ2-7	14	CASSPDRGQGEQYF
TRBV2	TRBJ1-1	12	CASSSSRTEAFF
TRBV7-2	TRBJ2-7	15	CASSFPGQGSYEQYF
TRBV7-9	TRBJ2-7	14	CASSSMDRRYEQYF
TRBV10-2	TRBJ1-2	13	CASSERVLSGYTF
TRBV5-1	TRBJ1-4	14	CASSLGQTNEKLFF
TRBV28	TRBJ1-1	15	CASSPREGRNTEAFF
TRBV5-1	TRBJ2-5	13	CASSLGAGETQYF
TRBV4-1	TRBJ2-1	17	CASRSLTSGGHYNEQFF
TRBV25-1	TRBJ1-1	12	CASSEPGDKAFF
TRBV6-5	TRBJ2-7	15	CASSWGASGRDEQYF
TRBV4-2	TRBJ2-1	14	CASSLSGGENEQFF
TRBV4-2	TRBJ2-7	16	CASSQGTGQGAYEQYF
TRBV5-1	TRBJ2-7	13	CATRGDSSYEQYF
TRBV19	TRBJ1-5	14	CASSRRQENLAQHF
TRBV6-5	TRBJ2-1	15	CASSYTGVPYNEQFF
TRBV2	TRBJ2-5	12	CASRGSAETQYF
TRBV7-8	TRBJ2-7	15	CASSLRLAGGYEQYF
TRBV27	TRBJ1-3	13	CASSLNPGNTIYF
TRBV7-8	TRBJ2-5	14	CASSSGLPGWTQYF
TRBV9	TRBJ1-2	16	CASSALSGRGSYGYTF
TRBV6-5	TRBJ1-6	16	CASSYRPRGSNSPLHF
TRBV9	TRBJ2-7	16	CASSESGSAMPYEQYF
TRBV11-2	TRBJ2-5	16	CASSPTGTRVPETQYF
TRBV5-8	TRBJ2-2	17	CASSLLGLQENTGELFF
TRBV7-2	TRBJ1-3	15	CASTTQVRSGNTIYF
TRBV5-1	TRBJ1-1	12	CASSGGDTEAFF
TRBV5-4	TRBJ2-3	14	CASSTPRYTDTQYF
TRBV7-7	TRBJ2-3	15	CASSPFGGSTDTQYF
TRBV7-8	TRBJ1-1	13	CASSYPGLGDRLF
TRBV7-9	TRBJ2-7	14	CASSSFSGSYEQYF
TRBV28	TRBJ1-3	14	CASRVGQPGNTIYF
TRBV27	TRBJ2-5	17	CASRRRADNPYQETQYF
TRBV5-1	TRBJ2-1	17	CASSPGNWETTYNEQFF
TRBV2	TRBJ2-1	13	CASKPTGPQEQFF
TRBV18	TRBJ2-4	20	CASSPDRGRSGLIAKNIQYF
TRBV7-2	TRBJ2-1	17	CASSSAPAGTSFSEQFF
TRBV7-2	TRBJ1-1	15	CASSVAIGGGTEAFF
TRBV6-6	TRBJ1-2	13	CASIDTVNYGYTF